This T cell receptor beta chain was sequenced during a study of beta chain features in type 1 diabetes. This clone was counted only a few times. Its antigen is as yet unknown. Study-level points and caveats: In every one of the four CD4+ subsets, TCRB CDR3s were moderately but significantly shorter in Type 1 diabetes patients.

Trimming cost V 0 bases and J 6 bases; bases outside gene matches: 6. Germline V gene lookup returns CDR1 LGHNA and CDR2 YSLEER. The length of the CDR3 is 16 residues. The study reverse transcribed the entire isolated RNA, so it sequenced expressed TCRB transcripts. TCRdb's copy holds only in-frame clones and misses some; the assay was immunoSEQ multiplex PCR. The profile shows hundreds of thousands of clones, around 8.5% of them singletons. The specimen sequenced was central memory CD4+ T cells from blood. V usage is TRBV4-3 and J usage is TRBJ2-1, with TRBD2 matching over 9 bases. The TCR comes from a young man with type 1 diabetes. CDR3 sequence reads: CASSQEPRGGANEQFF. The CDR3 DNA sequence: TGCGCCAGCAGCCAAGAACCCCGCGGGGGGGCCAATGAGCAGTTCTTC.